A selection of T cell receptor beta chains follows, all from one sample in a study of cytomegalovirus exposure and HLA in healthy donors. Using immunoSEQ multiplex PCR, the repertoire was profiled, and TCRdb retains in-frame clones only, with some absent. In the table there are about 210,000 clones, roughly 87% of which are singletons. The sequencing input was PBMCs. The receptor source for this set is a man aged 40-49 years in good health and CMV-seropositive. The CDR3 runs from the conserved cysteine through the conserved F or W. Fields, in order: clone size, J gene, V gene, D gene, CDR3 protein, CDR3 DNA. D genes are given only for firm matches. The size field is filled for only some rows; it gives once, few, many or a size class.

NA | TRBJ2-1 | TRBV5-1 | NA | CASSLAPSSYNEQFF | TGCGCCAGCAGCTTGGCCCCCAGCTCCTACAATGAGCAGTTCTTC
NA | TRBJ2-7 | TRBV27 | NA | CADRPGNNEQYF | TGTGCCGACCGACCGGGGAACAACGAGCAGTACTTC
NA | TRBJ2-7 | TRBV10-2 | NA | CASSGTAWGEQYF | TGCGCCAGCAGTGGGACTGCGTGGGGCGAGCAGTACTTC
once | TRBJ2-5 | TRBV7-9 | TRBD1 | CASTIRGQETQETQYF | TGTGCCAGCACCATAAGGGGGCAGGAGACGCAAGAGACCCAGTACTTC
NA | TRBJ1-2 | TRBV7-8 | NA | CASSPPGDWYGYTF | TGTGCCAGCAGCCCGCCGGGGGACTGGTATGGCTACACCTTC
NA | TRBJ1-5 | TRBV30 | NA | CAWSEQSNQPQHF | TGTGCCTGGAGCGAACAGTCCAATCAGCCCCAGCATTTT
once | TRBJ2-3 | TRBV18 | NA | CASSSGGFGSTDTQYF | TGTGCCAGCTCCTCTGGGGGCTTCGGGAGCACAGATACGCAGTATTTT
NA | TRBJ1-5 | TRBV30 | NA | CAWSVPGTLYSNQPQHF | TGTGCCTGGAGTGTACCCGGGACACTGTATAGCAATCAGCCCCAGCATTTT
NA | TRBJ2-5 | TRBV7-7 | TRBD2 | CASSSAGGRETQYF | TGTGCCAGCAGCTCAGCGGGAGGGCGGGAGACCCAGTACTTC
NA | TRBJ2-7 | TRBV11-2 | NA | CASSDGTKDEQYF | TGTGCCAGCAGCGACGGGACAAAGGACGAGCAGTACTTC
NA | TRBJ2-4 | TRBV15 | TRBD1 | CATNSDRGENIQYF | TGTGCCACCAACTCGGACAGGGGAGAGAACATTCAGTACTTC
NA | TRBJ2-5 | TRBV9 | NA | CASSVAPQETQYF | TGTGCCAGCAGCGTAGCTCCCCAAGAGACCCAGTACTTC
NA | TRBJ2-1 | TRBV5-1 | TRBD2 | CASSLAGREGEQFF | TGCGCCAGCAGCTTGGCCGGACGGGAGGGGGAGCAGTTCTTC
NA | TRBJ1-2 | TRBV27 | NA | CASSLSGAGTWGYTF | TGTGCCAGCAGTTTATCTGGGGCCGGAACGTGGGGCTACACCTTC
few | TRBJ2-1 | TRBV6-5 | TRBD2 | CASSLSGRAPNEQFF | TGTGCCAGCAGCCTTAGCGGGAGGGCCCCCAATGAGCAGTTCTTC
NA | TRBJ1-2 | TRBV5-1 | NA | CASSLRSDGYTF | TGCGCCAGCAGCTTGCGCAGCGATGGCTACACCTTC
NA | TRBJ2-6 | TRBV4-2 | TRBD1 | CASSQEPDRGNSGANVLTF | TGTGCCAGCAGCCAAGAACCCGACAGGGGGAACTCTGGGGCCAACGTCCTGACTTTC